One T cell receptor (beta chain) is described in this entry. What it binds is unknown. Template material for TCR beta VDJ and CDR3 profiling consisted of genomic DNA. Using its own MiXCR run on the reads, TCRdb lists one record per CDR3 protein. Of around 64,000 distinct CDR3 sequences listed, roughly 54% are singletons. The data belong to a study of CD8+CD57+ T cells in acquired aplastic anemia. Study summary: Sorted CD4+ and CD8+ cells yielded about 3.1 ug of DNA on average. In CD4+ cells, healthy donors produced an average of approximately 10 million reads.

CDR3 length: 18 amino acids. Losses at the gene ends were 4 bases for V and 4 bases for J; bases not matched to a gene: 10. Germline CDR1 reads LGHDT; CDR2 reads YNNKEL (reference sequence). Study results and limitations: Between patients and controls, about 30 CD8+ CDR3 sequences were found in common.

Sequences were obtained from sorted CD4+, CD8+, or CD8+CD57+ T cells (not recorded which) from PBMCs. This chain connects TRBV3-1 to TRBJ2-1; 13 nucleotides align to TRBD2. The source of this sequence is a human donor in good health, serving as a control. The CDR3 spells CASSRPLLAGGGYNEQFF. For the CDR3, the DNA is TGTGCCAGCAGCCGGCCCCTACTAGCGGGAGGGGGGTACAATGAGCAGTTCTTC.